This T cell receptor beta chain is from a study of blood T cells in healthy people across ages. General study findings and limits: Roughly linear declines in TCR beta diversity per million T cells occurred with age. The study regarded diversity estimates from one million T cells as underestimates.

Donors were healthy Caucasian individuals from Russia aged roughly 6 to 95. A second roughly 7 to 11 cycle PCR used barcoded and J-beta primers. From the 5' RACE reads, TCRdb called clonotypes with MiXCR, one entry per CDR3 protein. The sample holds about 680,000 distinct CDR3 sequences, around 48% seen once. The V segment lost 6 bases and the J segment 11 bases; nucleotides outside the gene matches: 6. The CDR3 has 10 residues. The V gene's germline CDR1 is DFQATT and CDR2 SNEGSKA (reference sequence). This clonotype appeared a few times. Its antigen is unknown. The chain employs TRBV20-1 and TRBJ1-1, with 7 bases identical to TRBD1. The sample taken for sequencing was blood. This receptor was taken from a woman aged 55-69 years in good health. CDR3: CSADRVGAFF. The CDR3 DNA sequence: TGCAGTGCAGACAGGGTTGGCGCTTTCTTT.